The 18 T cell receptor beta chains reported below all come from one sample, sequenced in a study of human T cells and chemical hapten exposure. TCRdb re-called the RACE reads with MiXCR, one entry per CDR3 protein. The table has about 360,000 distinct CDR3 sequences, around 7% seen once. Time point in this sample: patch test 1, 2 weeks after DPC sensitization. Stated treatment: therapeutic diphenylcyclopropenone sensitization with weekly scalp DPC. This specimen was whole blood, taken in connection with sensitization to the hapten diphenylcyclopropenone (DPC). These receptors were obtained from a woman younger than 35 with alopecia areata. Some clones in this sample may be carry-over from other donors' samples.

This clonotype has at least ten counts. The V gene is TRBV6-1, the J gene TRBJ2-7; D gene unclear. V gave up 2 bases and J gave up 4 bases, with 15 bases separating them. This CDR3 contains 15 residues. CDR1 and CDR2 from the germline V gene are MNHNS and SASEGT. CDR3 in DNA: TGTGCCAGCAGTGAATTGAGGTCCCGGGTATACGAGCAGTACTTC. This gives the protein CASSELRSRVYEQYF.

This clonotype has only a few counts. CDR3 in amino acids: CASSLGGTRTEAFF. For the CDR3, the DNA is TGTGCCAGCAGCTTAGGAGGGACGAGGACTGAAGCTTTCTTT. The V call is TRBV7-6, the J call TRBJ1-1, with D possibly being TRBD1 (5 bases). CDR3 length: 14 residues. The germline V gene encodes CDR1 SGHVS and CDR2 FNYEAQ. V was trimmed by 1 base and J by 5 bases, leaving 11 bases between them.

A word on this clonotype: Just one base apart from a much larger clone, this may be a read error. The V and J genes are TRBV29-1 and TRBJ2-3; 9 nucleotides align to TRBD2. Trimming took 5 bases from V and 2 from J; bases not matched to a gene: 17. This CDR3 is 18 amino acids long. From germline, CDR1 is SQVTM and CDR2 ANQGSEA. This CDR3 is CSVSQEIIAGENTDTQYF. DNA of the CDR3: TGCAGCGTTTCCCAAGAGATTATAGCGGGGGAGAACACAGATACGCAGTATTTT.

This clonotype occurred many times. CDR3: CASSLYEIDTQYF. DNA for the CDR3: TGTGCCAGCAGCTTATACGAGATAGATACGCAGTATTTT. The gene calls are TRBV7-2 and TRBJ2-3, with D unresolved. CDR1 is SGHTA, CDR2 FQGNSA, per germline. The CDR3 length is 13 residues. V was trimmed by 2 bases and J by 5 bases, leaving 8 bases between them.

The J gene is TRBJ1-2, the V gene TRBV7-3; tentatively, D is TRBD1 (5 bases). Germline V gene data show CDR1 as SGHTA and CDR2 as FQGTGA. The germline V and J ends were trimmed by 0 bases and 3 bases, with 32 bases remaining between them. The CDR3 has 22 residues. CDR3 in amino acids: CASSLTPGRGGRWAPTYYGYTF. The CDR3 bases are TGTGCCAGCAGCTTAACTCCGGGACGAGGCGGAAGATGGGCACCTACCTACTATGGCTACACCTTC.

This rearrangement joins TRBV9 to TRBJ2-3; D call uncertain. The CDR3 runs 14 residues. V dropped 0 bases and J dropped 6 bases, with 11 bases sitting between them. Looked up from germline, CDR1 is SGDLS and CDR2 is YYNGEE. CDR3 DNA: TGTGCCAGCAGCGTAGAAGGTACTGCTGATACGCAGTATTTT. It yields the protein CASSVEGTADTQYF.

The rearrangement joins TRBV5-1 to TRBJ1-1; D ambiguous. The V gene lost 1 base and the J gene lost 1 base, with 8 bases spanning the gap. From germline, CDR1 is SGHRS and CDR2 YFSETQ. This CDR3 has 14 residues. The DNA of the CDR3 is TGCGCCAGCAGCTTGCAGTCGTCGAACACTGAAGCTTTCTTT. Translated, it gives CASSLQSSNTEAFF.

Many counts were recorded for this clonotype. The chain links TRBV29-1 to TRBJ2-7; maybe TRBD2 (5 bases). V was pared by 2 bases and J by 4 bases, with 6 bases between. Germline V lookup: CDR1 SQVTM, CDR2 ANQGSEA. This CDR3 contains 11 residues. The CDR3 here is CSVERGYEQYF. CDR3 DNA: TGCAGCGTTGAAAGAGGGTACGAGCAGTACTTC.

This clonotype came up many times. This chain connects TRBV18 to TRBJ2-1; 8 bases are shared with TRBD2. Germline CDR1 reads KGHSH; CDR2 reads LQKENI. V shed 5 bases and J 8 bases; nucleotides not matched to a gene: 8. The CDR3 consists of 14 residues. The CDR3 coding sequence is TGTGCCAGCTCAACCGGGGGGGCCGGCGATGAGCAGTTCTTC. It translates to CASSTGGAGDEQFF. The full variable domain, rest sourced from reference TRBV18 and TRBJ2-1, is NAGVMQNPRHLVRRRGQEARLRCSPMKGHSHVYWYRQLPEEGLKFMVYLQKENIIDESGMPKERFSAEFPKEGPSILRIQQVVRGDSAAYFCASSTGGAGDEQFFGPGTRLTVL.

A few counts support this clonotype. The chain recombines TRBV7-2 with TRBJ2-1; D may be TRBD1 (5 bases). V was cut by 8 bases and J by 0 bases, with 8 bases left in between. CDR1 SGHTA and CDR2 FQGNSA come from the germline V gene. The CDR3 spans 13 residues. CDR3 sequence reads: CASGATSYNEQFF. In DNA form, the CDR3 reads TGTGCCAGCGGGGCGACCTCCTACAATGAGCAGTTCTTC.

The CDR3 is CASQGFGNQPQHF. As DNA, the CDR3 is TGTGCCAGCCAGGGGTTTGGCAATCAGCCCCAGCATTTT. This sequence joins TRBV6-5 and TRBJ1-5, with TRBD1 as a possible D gene (6 bases). The germline gives CDR1 MNHEY, CDR2 SVGAGI. The CDR3 contains 13 residues. V was shortened by 8 bases and J by 2 bases, with 10 bases between the two germline ends.

The rearrangement uses TRBV25-1 and TRBJ1-1, with TRBD1 matching over 10 bases. V was clipped by 4 bases and J by 1 base; unmatched bases: 3. This CDR3 has 15 amino acids. Germline V gene lookup returns CDR1 MGHDK and CDR2 SYGVNS. The CDR3 nucleotides are TGTGCCAGCAGTGCGGGACAGGGGCCGAACACTGAAGCTTTCTTT. Its protein product is CASSAGQGPNTEAFF.

This clonotype was found a few times. The V call is TRBV12-3 or TRBV12-4, the J call TRBJ1-5; D is perhaps TRBD1 (6 bases). Trimming took off 7 bases at V and 3 bases at J, with 16 bases between the two ends. CDR3 length: 15 residues. The DNA for the CDR3 is TGTGCCAGCACCCCTCAGGGGCACCCCAATCAGCCCCAGCATTTT. Translation: CASTPQGHPNQPQHF.

This clonotype has a handful of counts. This chain joins TRBV6-2 or TRBV6-3 and TRBJ1-6; TRBD1 might be the D (5 bases). Deletions cut 2 bases from V and 10 bases from J, with 21 bases between. Germline assignment: CDR1 MNHEY and CDR2 SVGEGT. This CDR3 is built from 17 residues. CDR3 protein: CASSYRGVSRVDSPLHF. DNA for the CDR3: TGTGCCAGCAGTTACCGAGGTGTCAGCAGGGTTGACTCACCCCTCCACTTT.

This clonotype was seen at least ten times. The chain recombines TRBV18 with TRBJ2-5, with 9 bases that match TRBD1. The CDR3 sequence is 14 residues long. Germline V gene lookup returns CDR1 KGHSH and CDR2 LQKENI. The junction had 5 bases not matched to a gene; V was cut back by 3 bases and J by 6 bases. Here the CDR3 reads CASSPDRGAKTQYF. The CDR3 DNA reads as TGTGCCAGCTCACCGGACAGGGGCGCGAAGACCCAGTACTTC.

This clonotype was seen a few times. The genes are TRBV2 and TRBJ2-7; 12 nucleotides agree with TRBD1. V lost 4 bases, J lost 2 bases, and 3 bases stayed unmatched. CDR3 length equals 15 residues. In germline, CDR1 is SNHLY, CDR2 FYNNEI. This CDR3 is CASSGRDRGPYEQYF. The CDR3 bases are TGTGCCAGCAGTGGTAGGGACAGGGGGCCCTACGAGCAGTACTTC.

This clonotype was recorded once. The chain links TRBV5-6 to TRBJ1-1; perhaps TRBD1 as D (5 bases). The length of the CDR3 is 13 residues. Germline loops: CDR1 SGHDT, CDR2 YYEEEE. V was shortened by 4 bases and J by 7 bases, with 14 bases between the two germline ends. CDR3 bases: TGTGCCAGCAGCCGGCAGGGATGGATTGAAGCTTTCTTT. It specifies CASSRQGWIEAFF.

There are a few counts of this clonotype. The genes are TRBV28 and TRBJ2-7; TRBD1 is a possible D gene (5 bases). The CDR3 is 15 amino acids. Trimming pared 2 bases from V and 0 bases from J, leaving 11 bases between. Per the germline V gene, CDR1 is MDHEN and CDR2 is SYDVKM. The chain's CDR3 is CASSLGNRISYEQYF. The CDR3 DNA reads as TGTGCCAGCAGTTTAGGGAACAGGATCTCCTACGAGCAGTACTTC.